This is a list of T cell receptor beta chains from one sample in a study of blood T cell repertoires in COVID-19. Sequencing was performed with immunoSEQ multiplex PCR; in TCRdb, only in-frame clones are kept and a portion is missing. The table shows some 78,000 clones, with around 80% occurring only once. The specimen sequenced was peripheral blood. The receptors were gathered from a man in his 60s with active or convalescent COVID-19. Each CDR3 is given with its conserved first and last residue. D genes are given only for firm matches. Rows give clone size only sometimes, using once, few, many, or a class for an expanded clone.

v_gene	abundance	j_gene	d_gene	CDR3aa	CDR3nt
TRBV5-4	-	TRBJ2-7	-	CASSATNYRAYDEQYF	TGTGCCAGCAGCGCGACCAACTACAGGGCGTACGACGAGCAGTACTTC
TRBV30	-	TRBJ1-6	-	CAWSVGAINSPLHF	TGTGCCTGGAGTGTTGGGGCAATTAATTCACCCCTCCACTTT
TRBV27	-	TRBJ1-1	-	CASSLNGGQKAFF	TGTGCCAGCAGTTTAAACGGGGGGCAGAAAGCTTTCTTT
TRBV3-1/TRBV3-2	few	TRBJ2-2	TRBD2	CASRLAGGNTGELFF	TGTGCCAGCAGGCTAGCGGGGGGTAATACCGGGGAGCTGTTTTTT
TRBV18	-	TRBJ2-2	-	CASSPETGGRTGELFF	TGTGCCAGCTCACCTGAGACGGGGGGCCGCACCGGGGAGCTGTTTTTT
TRBV27	few	TRBJ2-3	TRBD1	CASRLAGTGALYTDTQYF	TGTGCCAGCAGACTGGCCGGGACAGGGGCCCTTTACACAGATACGCAGTATTTT
TRBV19	-	TRBJ2-7	TRBD1	CASSGTGIYEQYF	TGTGCCAGTAGCGGGACAGGGATCTACGAGCAGTACTTC
TRBV6-5	-	TRBJ1-3	-	CASSRRVGSGNTIYF	TGTGCCAGCAGTCGCAGGGTCGGCTCTGGAAACACCATATATTTT
TRBV7-2	few	TRBJ1-5	TRBD1	CASSPQGARQPQHF	TGTGCCAGCAGCCCTCAGGGGGCTCGACAGCCCCAGCATTTT
TRBV5-1	-	TRBJ1-4	-	CASSPDRPNEKLFF	TGCGCCAGCAGCCCTGACAGACCTAATGAAAAACTGTTTTTT
TRBV15	-	TRBJ2-5	TRBD1	CATSRETLLTDRRETQYF	TGTGCCACCAGCAGAGAAACCCTTCTCACGGACAGGAGGGAGACCCAGTACTTC
TRBV7-2	-	TRBJ2-1	TRBD2	CASSLSGASYNEQFF	TGTGCCAGCAGCCTTAGCGGGGCGTCCTACAATGAGCAGTTCTTC
TRBV30	-	TRBJ1-6	TRBD1	CAWSVYQGGNLLSYNSPLHF	TGTGCCTGGAGTGTATATCAGGGGGGTAATCTCTTGTCCTATAATTCACCCCTCCACTTT
TRBV5-1	-	TRBJ2-7	-	CASRLQTESYEQYF	TGCGCCAGCCGACTCCAGACAGAATCCTACGAGCAGTACTTC
TRBV9	few	TRBJ1-1	-	CASSHFQGGGTEAFF	TGTGCCAGCAGCCATTTCCAGGGAGGGGGCACTGAAGCTTTCTTT
TRBV9	-	TRBJ2-7	-	CASSVGFTVGFDEQYF	TGTGCCAGCAGCGTAGGGTTCACGGTCGGGTTCGACGAGCAGTACTTC
TRBV9	-	TRBJ2-1	TRBD2	CASSAVQRGYNEQFF	TGTGCCAGCAGTGCAGTCCAGCGGGGGTACAATGAGCAGTTCTTC
TRBV29-1	few	TRBJ1-2	TRBD1	CSLGTGTGGGYTF	TGCAGCCTGGGGACCGGGACAGGCGGGGGCTACACCTTC
TRBV7-2	-	TRBJ2-7	TRBD2	CASSWVSSTSSYEQYF	TGTGCCAGCAGTTGGGTTAGCTCGACTAGCAGCTACGAGCAGTACTTC
TRBV6-6	-	TRBJ1-2	-	CASRPQGLYGYTF	TGTGCCAGCAGACCACAGGGCCTCTATGGCTACACCTTC
TRBV6-5	once	TRBJ1-2	TRBD1	CASSFTGGDVYGYTF	TGTGCCAGCAGCTTTACAGGGGGCGACGTCTATGGCTACACCTTC
TRBV9	few	TRBJ2-2	TRBD1	CASSVPGQGGNTGELFF	TGTGCCAGCAGCGTACCTGGACAGGGCGGGAACACCGGGGAGCTGTTTTTT
TRBV23-1	-	TRBJ2-5	TRBD2	CASSRASGGLRETQYF	TGCGCCAGCAGTCGAGCTAGCGGGGGGTTACGGGAGACCCAGTACTTC
TRBV5-1	-	TRBJ2-5	TRBD1	CASSFDRARETQYF	TGCGCCAGCAGCTTCGACAGGGCTAGGGAGACCCAGTACTTC
TRBV2	-	TRBJ2-3	TRBD2	CASNPARLAGGTDTQYF	TGTGCCAGCAACCCTGCTCGGCTAGCGGGGGGCACAGATACGCAGTATTTT
TRBV19	-	TRBJ2-7	-	CASSPTGMYEQYF	TGTGCCAGTAGTCCTACAGGGATGTACGAGCAGTACTTC
TRBV5-4	-	TRBJ1-3	TRBD1	CASSLGGQAGNTIYF	TGTGCCAGCAGCTTGGGGGGACAGGCTGGAAACACCATATATTTT
TRBV12-3/TRBV12-4	-	TRBJ2-1	TRBD1	CASSRGPDEQFF	TGTGCCAGCAGTAGGGGGCCGGATGAGCAGTTCTTC
TRBV4-1	-	TRBJ1-4	TRBD1	CASSQEDRGDEKLFF	TGCGCCAGCAGCCAAGAGGACAGGGGGGATGAAAAACTGTTTTTT
TRBV19	-	TRBJ2-5	-	CASSIGGTDQETQYF	TGTGCCAGTAGTATAGGCGGGACTGACCAAGAGACCCAGTACTTC
TRBV18	once	TRBJ2-2	-	CASSPGGELFF	TGTGCCAGCTCCCCCGGGGGGGAGCTGTTTTTT
TRBV19	-	TRBJ2-1	TRBD1	CASSPTGTAYNEQFF	TGTGCCAGTAGCCCCACCGGGACAGCCTACAATGAGCAGTTCTTC
TRBV10-3	-	TRBJ2-1	-	CAIVNRGGQREQFF	TGTGCCATCGTCAACAGGGGGGGACAAAGAGAGCAGTTCTTC
TRBV19	-	TRBJ2-7	-	CATGQYYEQYF	TGTGCCACAGGACAGTACTACGAGCAGTACTTC